What follows describes a single TCR beta chain. These data come from a study of preoperative IRX-2 immunotherapy in early breast cancer. The CDR3 sequence is 14 residues long. Germline V lookup: CDR1 SQVTM, CDR2 ANQGSEA. V dropped 0 bases and J dropped 5 bases, with 10 bases sitting between them. Treatment: preoperative locoregional IRX-2 cytokine immunotherapy. This phase Ib study tested locoregional IRX-2 cytokine immunotherapy given before surgery. TCRdb's table, derived via immunoSEQ multiplex PCR, lists solely in-frame clones and lacks some. Of roughly 34,000 clones listed, 85% to 90% are singletons.

The chain employs TRBV29-1 and TRBJ2-2; D is ambiguous. The sequences come from tumor tissue, collected after IRX-2 immunotherapy. The TCR was taken from a human donor with breast cancer. Written as DNA, the CDR3 is TGCAGCGTTGAAGACCCCTCGGGTACCGGGGAGCTGTTTTTT. Translation gives CSVEDPSGTGELFF.